Sequencing of this T cell receptor beta chain was carried out in a study of blood T cell repertoires in COVID-19. The table lists this clone with a few counts. Patients in Seattle were enrolled during active infection, then followed longitudinally. The ends lost 0 bases at V and 7 bases at J; junction bases unmatched: 10. Germline V gene data show CDR1 as SGHRS and CDR2 as YFSETQ. CDR3 length equals 15 residues. Only in-frame clones appear in the TCRdb table, and some are missing; sequencing was by immunoSEQ multiplex PCR. There are some 68,000 clones in the sample; around 91% occur only once, and less than 0.55% lies in the top ten.

The receptor's source is a man aged 45 to 65 with COVID-19, enrolled during active disease. The source material was peripheral blood. This chain links TRBV5-1 with TRBJ2-7, with 7 bases lining up with TRBD2. The CDR3 reads CASSLVVLAAREQYF. The CDR3 nucleotides are TGCGCCAGCAGCTTGGTGGTCCTAGCGGCCAGGGAGCAGTACTTC.